This T cell receptor beta chain comes out of a study of blood T cells in healthy people across ages. The CDR3 sequence is 15 residues long. CDR1 LNHNV and CDR2 YYDKDF come from the germline V gene (reference sequence). A second PCR, run for about 6 to 11 cycles, used a sample-barcoded 5' primer plus a J-beta primer mix. TCRdb analysed the 5' RACE reads with MiXCR anew, one entry per CDR3 protein. The repertoire holds over 1,300,000 distinct CDR3 sequences, with approximately 59% as singletons. This receptor was taken from a man aged 18 to 35 in good health. The J gene is TRBJ2-5, the V gene TRBV15, with D possibly being TRBD1 or TRBD2 (5 bases each). With the DNA end fitting TRBJ2-1 better, the J assignment may be wrong. The source material was blood. The CDR3 spells CATSRDRGVMKTQFF. CDR3 in DNA: TGTGCCACCAGCAGAGATCGGGGCGTGATGAAGACCCAGTTCTTC.